The present T cell receptor (beta chain) was sequenced within a study of T-cell reconstitution after alpha-beta-depleted transplantation in children. Preparation of the TCRbeta library involved a method that used unique molecular identifiers. TCRdb independently ran MiXCR on the PCR reads; one entry per CDR3 protein. The sample comprises about 340,000 distinct CDR3 sequences, under 13% of which are singletons, and around 2.5% rests with the top ten. This clonotype was observed a handful of times. V shed 2 bases and J shed 3 bases, with 11 bases lying between them. The CDR3 has 15 residues. This sequence joins TRBV12-3 or TRBV12-4 and TRBJ1-5, with D perhaps matching TRBD1 (5 bases). The source was PBMCs from the stem cell graft donor, collected from the stem cell graft. This clonotype was sampled from a human donor who donated a stem cell graft to a child with acute lymphoblastic leukemia. The CDR3 sequence: CASSLTRQINQPQHF. The CDR3 bases are TGTGCCAGCAGTTTAACTAGACAGATCAATCAGCCCCAGCATTTT.